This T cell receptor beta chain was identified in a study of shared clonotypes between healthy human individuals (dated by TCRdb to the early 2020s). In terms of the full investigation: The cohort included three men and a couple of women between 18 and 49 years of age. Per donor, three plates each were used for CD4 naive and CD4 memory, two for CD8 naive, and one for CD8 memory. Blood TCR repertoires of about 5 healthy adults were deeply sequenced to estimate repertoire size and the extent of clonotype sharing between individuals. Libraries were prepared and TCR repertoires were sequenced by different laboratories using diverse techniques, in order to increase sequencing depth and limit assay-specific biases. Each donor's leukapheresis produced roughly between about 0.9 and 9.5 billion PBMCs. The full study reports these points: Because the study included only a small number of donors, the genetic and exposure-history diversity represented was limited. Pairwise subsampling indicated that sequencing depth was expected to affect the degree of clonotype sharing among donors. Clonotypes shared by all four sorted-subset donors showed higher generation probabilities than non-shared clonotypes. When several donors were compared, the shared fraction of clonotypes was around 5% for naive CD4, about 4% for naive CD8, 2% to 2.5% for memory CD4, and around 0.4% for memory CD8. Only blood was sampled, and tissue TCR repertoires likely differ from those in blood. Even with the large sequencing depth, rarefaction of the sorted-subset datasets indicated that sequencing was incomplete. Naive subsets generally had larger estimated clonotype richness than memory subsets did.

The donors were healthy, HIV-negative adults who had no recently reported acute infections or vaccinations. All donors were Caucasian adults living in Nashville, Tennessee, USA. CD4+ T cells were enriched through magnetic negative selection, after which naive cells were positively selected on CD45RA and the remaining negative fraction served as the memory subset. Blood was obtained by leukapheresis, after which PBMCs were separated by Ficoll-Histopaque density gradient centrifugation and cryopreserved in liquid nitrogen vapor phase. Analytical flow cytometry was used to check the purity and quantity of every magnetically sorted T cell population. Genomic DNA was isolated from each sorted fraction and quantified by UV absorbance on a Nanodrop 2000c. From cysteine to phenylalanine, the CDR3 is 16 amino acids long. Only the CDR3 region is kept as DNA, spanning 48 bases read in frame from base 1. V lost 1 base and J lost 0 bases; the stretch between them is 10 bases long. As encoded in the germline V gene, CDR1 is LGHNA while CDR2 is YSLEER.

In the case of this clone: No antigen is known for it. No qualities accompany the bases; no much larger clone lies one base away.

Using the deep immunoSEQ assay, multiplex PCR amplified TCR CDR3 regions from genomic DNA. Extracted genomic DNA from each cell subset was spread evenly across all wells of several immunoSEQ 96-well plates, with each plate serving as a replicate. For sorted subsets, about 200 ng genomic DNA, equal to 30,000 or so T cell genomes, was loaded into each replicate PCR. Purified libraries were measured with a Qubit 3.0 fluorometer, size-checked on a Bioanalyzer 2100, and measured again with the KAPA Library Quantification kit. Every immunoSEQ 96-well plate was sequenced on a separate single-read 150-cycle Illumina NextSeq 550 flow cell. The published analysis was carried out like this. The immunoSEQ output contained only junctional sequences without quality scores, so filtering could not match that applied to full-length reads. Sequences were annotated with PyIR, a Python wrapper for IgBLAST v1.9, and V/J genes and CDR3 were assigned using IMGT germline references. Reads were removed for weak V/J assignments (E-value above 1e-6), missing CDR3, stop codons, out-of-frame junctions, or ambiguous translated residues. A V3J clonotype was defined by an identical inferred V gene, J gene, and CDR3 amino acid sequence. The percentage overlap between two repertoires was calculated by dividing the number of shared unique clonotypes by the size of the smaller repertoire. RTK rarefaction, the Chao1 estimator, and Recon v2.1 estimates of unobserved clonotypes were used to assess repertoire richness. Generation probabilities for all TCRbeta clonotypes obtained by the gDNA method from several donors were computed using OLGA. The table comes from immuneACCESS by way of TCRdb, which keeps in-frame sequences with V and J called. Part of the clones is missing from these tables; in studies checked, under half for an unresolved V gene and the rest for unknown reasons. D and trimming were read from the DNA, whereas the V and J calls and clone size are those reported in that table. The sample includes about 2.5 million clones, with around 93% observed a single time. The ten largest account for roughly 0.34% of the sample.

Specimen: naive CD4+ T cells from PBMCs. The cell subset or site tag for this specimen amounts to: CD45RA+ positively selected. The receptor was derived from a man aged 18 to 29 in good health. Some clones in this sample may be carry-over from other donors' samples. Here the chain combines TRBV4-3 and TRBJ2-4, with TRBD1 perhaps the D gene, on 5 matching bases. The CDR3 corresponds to CASSQGGTLAKNIQYF. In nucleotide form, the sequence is TGCGCCAGCAGCCAAGGGGGCACTCTAGCCAAAAACATTCAGTACTTC.